A single sample is the source of the 27 T cell receptor beta chains below, sequenced in a study of blood T cell repertoires in COVID-19. Some clones are missing from TCRdb's copy, which holds only in-frame ones; the method was immunoSEQ multiplex PCR. Among around 230,000 clones listed, approximately 90% were seen once. Specimen: PBMCs or T cells enriched from blood (not recorded which). The source of these receptors is a middle-aged woman with acute COVID-19.

The rearrangement links TRBV7-9 to TRBJ1-2; tentatively, D is TRBD1 (5 bases). Trimming removed 4 bases from V and 2 bases from J, with 14 bases in between. Germline V CDR1 and CDR2: SEHNR, FQNEAQ (reference sequence). The CDR3 is made up of 15 amino acids. The CDR3 region is CASSSGGAGNYGYTF. In DNA form, the CDR3 reads TGTGCCAGCAGCTCGGGTGGGGCAGGGAACTATGGCTACACCTTC.

The rearrangement uses TRBV5-5 and TRBJ1-3; D gene unclear. The germline V gene has CDR1 SGHKS and CDR2 YYEKEE (reference sequence). This CDR3 region has 17 residues. The ends were cut back, 2 bases at V and 0 bases at J, with 15 bases in the middle. DNA of the CDR3: TGTGCCAGCAGCTTCCGCTCGGAGCCCAACTCTGGAAACACCATATATTTT. It specifies CASSFRSEPNSGNTIYF.

The gene calls are TRBV9 and TRBJ1-3, with 8 positions matching TRBD1. The CDR3 totals 14 residues. The V gene end was trimmed by 4 bases and the J gene end by 4 bases; junction bases not matched to a gene: 4. CDR1 is SGDLS and CDR2 is YYNGEE in the germline V gene. As DNA, the CDR3 is TGTGCCAGCAGCTATCGACAGGGGGGAAACACCATATATTTT. This gives the protein CASSYRQGGNTIYF.

V is TRBV3-1 (or the pseudogene TRBV3-2) and J is TRBJ2-3; 8 bases are shared with TRBD2. The trim removed 5 bases at V and 6 bases at J, leaving 16 bases unmatched. This CDR3 contains 17 residues. Germline V gene lookup returns CDR1 LGHDT and CDR2 YNNKEL (reference sequence). The CDR3: CASSFPSPGLATDTQYF. CDR3 nucleotides: TGTGCCAGCAGCTTCCCCTCCCCTGGACTAGCAACGGATACGCAGTATTTT.

This clone was picked up one time. The chain uses TRBV28 and TRBJ1-3; 8 bases fit TRBD1. The V and J ends lost 2 bases and 4 bases, in that order; junction bases with no gene match: 7. This CDR3 comprises 16 residues. Germline CDR1 is MDHEN and CDR2 is SYDVKM. The CDR3 loop reads CASSLQDRVSGNTIYF. The CDR3, as DNA: TGTGCCAGCAGTTTACAGGACAGGGTTTCAGGAAACACCATATATTTT.

This rearrangement joins TRBV3-1 (or the pseudogene TRBV3-2) to TRBJ1-4; possibly TRBD1 for D (5 bases). Germline V gene data show CDR1 as LGHDT and CDR2 as YNNKEL (reference sequence). The CDR3 has 17 residues. Trimming stripped 1 base from V and 8 bases from J, with 20 bases between. The CDR3, as DNA: TGTGCCAGCAGCCAAGCCCCTTGGTCGGGGGTGGGGGAAAAACTGTTTTTT. Translating gives CASSQAPWSGVGEKLFF.

This clone appeared a few times. This chain connects TRBV5-6 to TRBJ2-3, with D unclear. Germline loops: CDR1 SGHDT, CDR2 YYEEEE. V gave up 6 bases and J gave up 6 bases, with 8 bases separating them. The CDR3 is 11 residues long. CDR3 DNA: TGTGCCAGCACCTCCGGGGATACGCAGTATTTT. It is translated as CASTSGDTQYF. The variable domain in full, completed from reference TRBV5-6 and TRBJ2-3, reads DAGVTQSPTHLIKTRGQQVTLRCSPKSGHDTVSWYQQALGQGPQFIFQYYEEEERQRGNFPDRFSGHQFPNYSSELNVNALLLGDSALYLCASTSGDTQYFGPGTRLTVL.

The chain recombines TRBV5-1 with TRBJ2-3; 7 bases match TRBD2. J gave up 5 bases and V 1 base, and 13 bases lay outside the gene matches. CDR3 length equals 17 residues. Germline CDR1 reads SGHRS; CDR2 reads YFSETQ. The CDR3 loop reads CASSLRSGVSEGDTQYF. Written as DNA, the CDR3 is TGCGCCAGCAGCTTGCGGAGCGGGGTTTCAGAGGGAGATACGCAGTATTTT.

Of note for this clone: One end of the junction varies from germline; a read error may be responsible. This chain links TRBV5-4 with TRBJ1-2, with D perhaps TRBD1 (6 bases). Germline CDR1 SGHNT, CDR2 YYREEE (reference sequence). This CDR3 has 12 amino acids. The CDR3 protein is CASSLANGQPHF. DNA of the CDR3: TGTGCCAGCAGCTTGGCCAACGGACAGCCTCACTTC.

The chain combines TRBV3-1 (or the pseudogene TRBV3-2) with TRBJ1-1; D is unclear. The V gene's germline CDR1 is LGHDT and CDR2 YNNKEL (reference sequence). CDR3 length: 17 residues. V lost 0 bases and J 3 bases, leaving 17 bases between the germline ends. CDR3 sequence: CASSQDEALRPYTEAFF. The CDR3 DNA follows: TGTGCCAGCAGCCAAGATGAGGCCCTAAGGCCGTACACTGAAGCTTTCTTT.

The chain uses TRBV15 and TRBJ2-7; 9 bases are shared with TRBD1. The CDR3 has 16 amino acids. The V and J ends lost 0 bases and 4 bases, in that order; junction bases with no gene match: 7. The germline V gene has CDR1 LNHNV and CDR2 YYDKDF (reference sequence). The CDR3 bases are TGTGCCACCAGCAGAGATTGGGGACAGGGAGGATACGAGCAGTACTTC. Translation gives CATSRDWGQGGYEQYF.

The chain recombines TRBV5-1 with TRBJ2-5; TRBD1 matches at 10 bases. Losses at the gene ends were 0 bases for V and 4 bases for J; bases not matched to a gene: 9. The CDR3 covers 17 residues. The V gene's germline CDR1 is SGHRS and CDR2 YFSETQ. In DNA form, the CDR3 reads TGCGCCAGCAGCTTGGGGGGACAGGGGATCTTCGGAGAGACCCAGTACTTC. Protein sequence: CASSLGGQGIFGETQYF.

This chain links TRBV15 with TRBJ1-1; 10 positions match TRBD1. Losses at the gene ends were 3 bases for V and 3 bases for J; bases not matched to a gene: 19. Germline CDR1 and CDR2: LNHNV and YYDKDF (reference sequence). This CDR3 contains 20 residues. CDR3 DNA sequence: TGTGCCACCAGCAGGAGAGTACCGGGACAGGGGTATCCGAGTGACACTGAAGCTTTCTTT. This codes for CATSRRVPGQGYPSDTEAFF.

The V gene is TRBV2, the J gene TRBJ1-2, with a weak D call TRBD1 (6 bases). This CDR3 is built from 17 residues. The V end lost 2 bases, the J end lost 4 bases, and 20 bases lay between the germline ends. The germline V gene encodes CDR1 SNHLY and CDR2 FYNNEI. The CDR3: CASSEYPPFGQRYGYTF. The CDR3 DNA follows: TGTGCCAGCAGTGAATATCCCCCCTTTGGACAGCGCTATGGCTACACCTTC.

This chain links TRBV14 with TRBJ2-1, with TRBD1 identical over 8 bases. There are 13 residues in the CDR3. V was clipped by 1 base and J by 10 bases; unmatched bases: 3. CDR1 is SGHDN, CDR2 FVKESK, per germline. The CDR3: CASSQGRTGEQFF. The CDR3 nucleotides are TGTGCCAGCAGCCAAGGCCGGACAGGGGAGCAGTTCTTC. The full variable domain, its missing parts supplied by reference TRBV14 and TRBJ2-1, is EAGVTQFPSHSVIEKGQTVTLRCDPISGHDNLYWYRRVMGKEIKFLLHFVKESKQDESGMPNNRFLAERTGGTYSTLKVQPAELEDSGVYFCASSQGRTGEQFFGPGTRLTVL.

This clone has only a few counts. One junction end disagrees with the germline gene, perhaps due to a read error. The chain combines TRBV25-1 with TRBJ1-1, with D possibly TRBD1 on 5 matching bases. From germline, CDR1 is MGHDK and CDR2 SYGVNS. This CDR3 spans 12 amino acids. CDR3 DNA sequence: TGTGCCAGCAGTGAGGGAGGGGTCGCTAGCGAATTT. Protein: CASSEGGVASEF.

The chain joins TRBV5-1 to TRBJ2-1; 9 bases fit TRBD2. Per the germline V gene, CDR1 is SGHRS and CDR2 is YFSETQ. This CDR3 has 18 amino acids. V lost 1 base and J lost 6; bases outside the gene matches: 14. In DNA form, the CDR3 reads TGCGCCAGCAGCTTGAGATTGCCCAGCGGGGGGAACGTCAATGAGCAGTTCTTC. Protein product: CASSLRLPSGGNVNEQFF.

This clone has a handful of counts. The gene calls are TRBV4-3 and TRBJ1-2; 11 positions agree with TRBD1. CDR3 length equals 15 residues. Per the germline V gene, CDR1 is LGHNA and CDR2 is YSLEER. With V trimmed by 3 bases and J by 7 bases, 7 bases remained unmatched. The CDR3 DNA follows: TGCGCCAGCAGCCACACGGGACAGGGGGTTGGTGGCTACACCTTC. It yields the protein CASSHTGQGVGGYTF.

The CDR3 loop is CASSGLRTGDEKLFF. CDR3 bases: TGTGCCAGCAGCGGGTTGCGGACAGGGGACGAAAAACTGTTTTTT. The rearrangement links TRBV11-2 to TRBJ1-4; 9 bases are a match to TRBD1. The CDR3 totals 15 residues. The V gene end was trimmed by 5 bases and the J gene end by 8 bases; junction bases not matched to a gene: 9. The germline CDR1 and CDR2 sequences are SGHAT and FQNNGV.

The V and J genes are TRBV11-2 and TRBJ2-7; D may be TRBD1 (6 bases). CDR1 is SGHAT, CDR2 FQNNGV, per germline. V lost 4 bases to trimming and J lost 0 bases, with 13 bases between them. This CDR3 has 15 residues. The DNA for the CDR3 is TGTGCCAGCAGCTGGGTCGGGACAAACTCCTACGAGCAGTACGTC. Amino acids: CASSWVGTNSYEQYV.

V is TRBV6-5 and J is TRBJ1-1; D gene uncertain. The CDR3 sequence is 14 residues long. Germline loops: CDR1 MNHEY, CDR2 SVGAGI. V dropped 2 bases and J dropped 1 base, with 8 bases sitting between them. The CDR3 loop reads CASSYEGSNTEAFF. The CDR3 DNA reads as TGTGCCAGCAGTTACGAGGGCTCGAACACTGAAGCTTTCTTT.

The CDR3 is CASSIDRGSYNEQFF. DNA for the CDR3: TGTGCCAGCAGCATAGACAGGGGATCCTACAATGAGCAGTTCTTC. V and J are TRBV7-2 and TRBJ2-1, with 8 bases that match TRBD1. Looked up from germline, CDR1 is SGHTA and CDR2 is FQGNSA. The CDR3 has 15 residues. V was pared by 5 bases and J by 1 base, with 4 bases of the junction left unmatched. Full variable domain (remainder filled in from reference TRBV7-2 and TRBJ2-1): GAGVSQSPSNKVTEKGKDVELRCDPISGHTALYWYRQSLGQGLEFLIYFQGNSAPDKSGLPSDRFSAERTGGSVSTLTIQRTQQEDSAVYLCASSIDRGSYNEQFFGPGTRLTVL.

CDR3 loop: CASSWGGQQGYTF. The CDR3 region has the DNA TGTGCCAGCAGCTGGGGCGGACAACAAGGCTACACCTTC. The rearrangement joins TRBV7-9 to TRBJ1-2, with a weak D call TRBD1 (5 bases). The CDR3 contains 13 residues. V gave up 4 bases and J gave up 8 bases, with 14 bases separating them. Germline CDR1 is SEHNR and CDR2 is FQNEAQ (reference sequence).

This chain connects TRBV27 to TRBJ1-4; TRBD1 matches at 7 bases. Germline V lookup: CDR1 MNHEY, CDR2 SMNVEV (reference sequence). CDR3 size: 15 residues. V lost 3 bases and J lost 8; bases outside the gene matches: 9. The DNA of the CDR3 is TGTGCCAGCAGTTTTAGAGGGGGCGGAGAGGAAAAACTGTTTTTT. Protein product: CASSFRGGGEEKLFF.

The chain uses TRBV6-2 or TRBV6-3 and TRBJ1-3; 7 bases line up with TRBD1. Unmatched junction bases numbered 16, after V lost 8 bases and J lost 3 bases. Germline lookup yields CDR1 MNHEY and CDR2 SVGEGT. This CDR3 comprises 17 residues. CDR3 residues: CASGPRPNTGVGNTIYF. The CDR3 nucleotides read TGTGCCAGCGGCCCTCGACCGAACACAGGGGTTGGAAACACCATATATTTT.

The rearrangement links TRBV29-1 to TRBJ1-3; D may be TRBD1 (5 bases). Trimming cost V 2 bases and J 3 bases, with 11 bases left between them. The CDR3 sequence is 14 residues long. The germline V gene encodes CDR1 SQVTM and CDR2 ANQGSEA. For the CDR3, the DNA is TGCAGCGTTGAATCGACAGAGGATGGAAACACCATATATTTT. This sequence encodes CSVESTEDGNTIYF.

CDR3 nucleotide sequence: TGCGCCAGCAGCTTGGGGGCAGGGTTTTCGGGAAACACCATATATTTT. Its protein is CASSLGAGFSGNTIYF. V gene TRBV5-1 combines with J gene TRBJ1-3; TRBD1 might be the D (5 bases). The CDR3 extends over 16 amino acids. Per the germline V gene, CDR1 is SGHRS and CDR2 is YFSETQ. Trimming pared 0 bases from V and 4 bases from J, leaving 14 bases between.